This T cell receptor (beta chain) was observed in a study of CD8 T cells in Susac syndrome. The CDR3 is 16 residues long. V lost 2 bases to trimming and J lost 5 bases; unmatched junction nucleotides: 9. Germline V lookup: CDR1 SGHRS, CDR2 YFSETQ. TCR beta sequencing covered blood CD8+ and CD4+ T cells. The patients who served as multiple sclerosis controls were treatment-naive and had stable or active relapsing-remitting disease that fulfilled the revised McDonald criteria. The CD8+ and CD4+ T cells were negatively isolated, with the TEMRA cells enriched by FACS. This clonotype was seen a single time. Reverse transcription used about 0.45 to 1 ug RNA and random hexamers. An immunoSEQ multiplex PCR generated amplified TCR beta CDR3 products spanning 54 Vbeta and 13 Jbeta. Each CDR3 protein is one row after TCRdb ran MiXCR on the immunoSEQ multiplex PCR reads. The sample lists around 300,000 distinct CDR3 sequences, approximately 85% occurring once.

The clonotype comes from a human donor with multiple sclerosis. Sequencing input: CD8+ T cells from PBMCs. The V gene is TRBV5-1, the J gene TRBJ2-3; TRBD2 matches at 9 bases. Written as DNA, the CDR3 is TGCGCCAGCAGCTTTGACCCTAGCGGGAATGAAGATACGCAGTATTTT. Its protein product is CASSFDPSGNEDTQYF. Full variable domain (missing parts from reference TRBV5-1 and TRBJ2-3): KAGVTQTPRYLIKTRGQQVTLSCSPISGHRSVSWYQQTPGQGLQFLFEYFSETQRNKGNFPGRFSGRQFSNSRSEMNVSTLELGDSALYLCASSFDPSGNEDTQYFGPGTRLTVL.